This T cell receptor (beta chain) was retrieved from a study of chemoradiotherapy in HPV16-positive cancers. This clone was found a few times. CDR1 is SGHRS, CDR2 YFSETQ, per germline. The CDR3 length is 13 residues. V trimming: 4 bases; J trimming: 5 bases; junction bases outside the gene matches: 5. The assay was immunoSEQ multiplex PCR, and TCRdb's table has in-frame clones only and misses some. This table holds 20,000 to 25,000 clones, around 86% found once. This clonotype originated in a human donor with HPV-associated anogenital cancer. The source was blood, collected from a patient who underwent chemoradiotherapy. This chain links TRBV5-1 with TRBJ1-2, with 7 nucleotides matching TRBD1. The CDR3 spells CASSPGTAYGYTF. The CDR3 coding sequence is TGCGCCAGCAGCCCCGGGACAGCATATGGCTACACCTTC.